Shown below are 25 T cell receptor beta chains from a single sample sequenced in a study of control samples from healthy donors and cancer patients. Profiling relied on immunoSEQ multiplex PCR, and the TCRdb table lists in-frame clones only, not all of them. The table records tens of thousands of clones, more than 85% of them present only once. The sequencing sample was made of blood. These receptors originate from a woman aged 45-65 years in good health.

The rearrangement uses TRBV19 and TRBJ1-1; no reliable D call. The germline V and J ends were trimmed by 2 bases and 10 bases, with 14 bases remaining between them. Germline values: CDR1 LNHDA, CDR2 SQIVND (reference sequence). This CDR3 region has 13 residues. The CDR3 reads CASSIIGYGTAFF. For the CDR3, the DNA is TGTGCCAGTAGTATAATCGGGTACGGTACAGCTTTCTTT.

In its sample, this clone was seen once. The genes are TRBV5-6 and TRBJ1-1; 10 bases are a match to TRBD1. V was clipped by 4 bases and J by 8 bases; unmatched bases: 8. The CDR3 is 14 residues long. The germline V gene has CDR1 SGHDT and CDR2 YYEEEE. In nucleotides, the CDR3 is TGTGCCAGCAGCCTAACCGGGACAGGGGTAGAAGCTTTCTTT. It specifies CASSLTGTGVEAFF. Full variable domain (outside the CDR3, taken from reference TRBV5-6 and TRBJ1-1): DAGVTQSPTHLIKTRGQQVTLRCSPKSGHDTVSWYQQALGQGPQFIFQYYEEEERQRGNFPDRFSGHQFPNYSSELNVNALLLGDSALYLCASSLTGTGVEAFFGQGTRLTVV.

This clone showed up just once. V is TRBV19 and J is TRBJ2-7; tentatively, D is TRBD2 (5 bases). The germline V gene has CDR1 LNHDA and CDR2 SQIVND (reference sequence). Trimming removed 1 base at V and 6 bases at J, with 16 bases between. The CDR3 extends over 15 amino acids. This chain's CDR3 is CASSIAASSSGEQYF. The CDR3 region has the DNA TGTGCCAGTAGTATAGCTGCTAGCTCGAGTGGCGAGCAGTACTTC.

The genes are TRBV4-2 and TRBJ2-3; D possibly corresponds to TRBD2 (5 bases). Germline CDR1 is LGHNA and CDR2 is YNFKEQ. V shed 0 bases and J shed 8 bases, with 9 bases lying between them. There are 13 residues in the CDR3. CDR3 protein: CASSQELAGTQYF. CDR3 in DNA: TGTGCCAGCAGCCAAGAGCTAGCTGGTACGCAGTATTTT.

CDR3 DNA sequence: TGTGCCAGCTCAAATGAGGTTAACTACGAGCAGTACTTC. Translation: CASSNEVNYEQYF. This sequence joins TRBV18 and TRBJ2-7; D unresolved. This CDR3 is built from 13 residues. CDR1 and CDR2 from the germline V gene are KGHSH and LQKENI. Trimming shortened V by 5 bases and J by 3 bases, and 11 bases separated the two germline ends.

This chain's CDR3 is CASSLVGTSTDTQYF. DNA of the CDR3: TGTGCCAGCAGCTTAGTGGGGACTAGCACAGATACGCAGTATTTT. The genes are TRBV7-2 and TRBJ2-3; maybe TRBD2 (6 bases). V lost 1 base and J 0 bases, leaving 8 bases between the germline ends. The germline V gene encodes CDR1 SGHTA and CDR2 FQGNSA. CDR3 length: 15 residues.

This clone was picked up one time. The same CDR3 also results from other DNA sequences found in this sample. This rearrangement joins TRBV7-8 to TRBJ2-1; 9 nucleotides match TRBD1. V was pared by 5 bases and J by 4 bases, with 6 bases of the junction left unmatched. Germline CDR1 is SGHVS and CDR2 is FQNEAQ. The CDR3 extends over 15 amino acids. DNA of the CDR3: TGTGCCAGCAGCCGCGGGACAGGGAGTTACAATGAGCAGTTCTTC. This encodes CASSRGTGSYNEQFF.

Only one count was recorded for this clone. This chain connects TRBV5-5 to TRBJ2-5, with 10 bases lining up with TRBD2. Germline CDR1 and CDR2: SGHKS and YYEKEE (reference sequence). Trimming cost V 4 bases and J 5 bases; bases outside gene matches: 5. This CDR3 region has 14 residues. CDR3 sequence: CASSPGLARETQYF. The CDR3 DNA is TGTGCCAGCAGCCCGGGACTAGCGAGGGAGACCCAGTACTTC.

This clone was seen a single time. The chain joins TRBV6-4 to TRBJ2-2; D ambiguous. Germline CDR1 and CDR2: MRHNA and SNTAGT. The length of the CDR3 is 13 residues. Trimming removed 4 bases from V and 7 bases from J, with 10 bases in between. In DNA form, the CDR3 reads TGTGCCAGCAGTGTCACTATATTCGGGGAGCTGTTTTTT. Protein product: CASSVTIFGELFF.

V and J are TRBV6-9 and TRBJ1-2; D gene unclear. Germline lookup yields CDR1 MNHGY and CDR2 SVAAGI. V was trimmed by 6 bases and J by 4 bases, leaving 9 bases between them. The CDR3 spans 12 residues. CDR3 sequence (DNA): TGTGCCAGCAGAAAGGGCGTCTATGGCTACACCTTC. It codes for CASRKGVYGYTF.

The sample holds a few counts of this clone. Written as DNA, the CDR3 is TGTGCCAGCAGCGAAATGAATAACGAGGGAGTACCCTACGAGCAGTACTTC. Its protein is CASSEMNNEGVPYEQYF. The chain links TRBV27 to TRBJ2-7; D might be TRBD2 (5 bases). CDR1 and CDR2 from the germline V gene are MNHEY and SMNVEV (reference sequence). This CDR3 comprises 17 residues. Trimming pared 6 bases from V and 2 bases from J, leaving 23 bases between.

The V and J genes are TRBV4-1 and TRBJ2-7, with D unclear. There are 12 residues in the CDR3. Deletions cut 3 bases from V and 6 bases from J, with 9 bases between. CDR1 is MGHRA and CDR2 is YSYEKL in the germline V gene. This CDR3 reads CASSQGLREQYF. CDR3 nucleotide sequence: TGCGCCAGCAGCCAGGGCCTTCGCGAGCAGTACTTC.

This clone was detected only a few times. CDR3 coding DNA: TGCGCCAGCAGCTTGGGGTCAGGGACCGGGGCCAACGTCCTGACTTTC. As protein: CASSLGSGTGANVLTF. The chain has TRBV5-1 and TRBJ2-6; possibly TRBD1 or TRBD2 for D (5 bases each). Germline values: CDR1 SGHRS, CDR2 YFSETQ. Between the trimmed V and J ends, which lost 0 bases and 4 bases, there was a span of 11 bases. CDR3 size: 16 residues.

To note about this clone: Other DNA sequences in this sample translate to the same CDR3. The CDR3 nucleotides read TGTGCCAGCAGCCATAGCACAGATACGCAGTATTTT. This sequence encodes CASSHSTDTQYF. V usage is TRBV3-1 (or the pseudogene TRBV3-2) and J usage is TRBJ2-3; no clear D gene. CDR1 LGHDT and CDR2 YNNKEL come from the germline V gene (reference sequence). The CDR3 has 12 amino acids. Trimming pared 3 bases from V and 0 bases from J, leaving 1 base between.

This clone has a handful of counts. J is TRBJ1-1 and V is TRBV2; a weak D match, TRBD1 (6 bases). Trimming cost V 4 bases and J 5 bases, with 11 bases left between them. The CDR3 has 13 residues. Germline CDR1 reads SNHLY; CDR2 reads FYNNEI. In DNA form, the CDR3 reads TGTGCCAGCAGTGTGGGACATCAGACTGAAGCTTTCTTT. Its protein is CASSVGHQTEAFF. Combining the CDR3 with reference TRBV2 and TRBJ1-1 gives the whole variable domain EPEVTQTPSHQVTQMGQEVILRCVPISNHLYFYWYRQILGQKVEFLVSFYNNEISEKSEIFDDQFSVERPDGSNFTLKIRSTKLEDSAMYFCASSVGHQTEAFFGQGTRLTVV.

The rearrangement uses TRBV18 and TRBJ2-1, with D unresolved. Trimming cost V 0 bases and J 7 bases, with 7 bases left between them. The germline V gene has CDR1 KGHSH and CDR2 LQKENI. The CDR3 is made up of 13 amino acids. DNA for the CDR3: TGTGCCAGCTCACCACCCGGAGTAAATGAGCAGTTCTTC. Translating it yields CASSPPGVNEQFF.

J is TRBJ2-3 and V is TRBV5-1, with D perhaps TRBD1 or TRBD2 (5 bases each). Germline-derived CDR1 and CDR2 are SGHRS and YFSETQ. The CDR3 is 16 residues long. V lost 0 bases to trimming and J lost 2 bases, with 13 bases between them. CDR3 sequence reads: CASSLVVGAFTDTQYF. CDR3 bases: TGCGCCAGCAGCTTGGTAGTCGGGGCGTTCACAGATACGCAGTATTTT.

The J gene is TRBJ2-1, the V gene TRBV5-1; no definite D call. V was clipped by 1 base and J by 10 bases, with 6 bases between them. This CDR3 spans 11 amino acids. Germline loops: CDR1 SGHRS, CDR2 YFSETQ. The CDR3 reads CASSLIEEQFF. The CDR3 nucleotides read TGCGCCAGCAGCTTGATAGAAGAGCAGTTCTTC.

The rearrangement uses TRBV27 and TRBJ2-3, with 7 bases lining up with TRBD1. CDR1 is MNHEY and CDR2 is SMNVEV in the germline V gene (reference sequence). V trimming: 6 bases; J trimming: 1 base; junction bases outside the gene matches: 4. This CDR3 spans 14 amino acids. The DNA for the CDR3 is TGTGCCAGCAGGACAGGGATGGGCACAGATACGCAGTATTTT. It yields the protein CASRTGMGTDTQYF.

The J gene is TRBJ2-3, the V gene TRBV30; possibly TRBD2 for D (6 bases). From germline, CDR1 is GTSNPN and CDR2 SVGIG (reference sequence). V gave up 0 bases and J gave up 5 bases, with 12 bases separating them. The CDR3 contains 14 residues. The CDR3 here is CAWSVGGAGDTQYF. The CDR3, as DNA: TGTGCCTGGAGTGTAGGCGGGGCTGGAGATACGCAGTATTTT. Combining the CDR3 with reference TRBV30 and TRBJ2-3 gives the whole variable domain SQTIHQWPATLVQPVGSPLSLECTVEGTSNPNLYWYRQAAGRGLQLLFYSVGIGQISSEVPQNLSASRPQDRQFILSSKKLLLSDSGFYLCAWSVGGAGDTQYFGPGTRLTVL.

J is TRBJ2-1 and V is TRBV29-1; 7 nucleotides align to TRBD2. This CDR3 region has 13 residues. V dropped 4 bases and J dropped 9; count of bases not matched to a gene: 9. Per germline, CDR1 SQVTM and CDR2 ANQGSEA. The CDR3 DNA reads TGCAGCGTTGGAGGGAGGGCCGCCGTTGAGCAGTTCTTC. Translation gives CSVGGRAAVEQFF.

This rearrangement joins TRBV3-1 (or the pseudogene TRBV3-2) to TRBJ2-2; either TRBD1 or TRBD2 may supply D (5 bases each). Germline-derived CDR1 and CDR2 are LGHDT and YNNKEL (reference sequence). The CDR3 consists of 16 residues. V was trimmed by 4 bases and J by 7 bases, leaving 19 bases between them. DNA for the CDR3: TGTGCCAGCAGCCCTAGAGCGGCAGGGTTGGTCGGGGAGCTGTTTTTT. Its protein is CASSPRAAGLVGELFF.

J is TRBJ1-1 and V is TRBV5-1; TRBD1 is a possible D gene (6 bases). Trimming stripped 1 base from V and 4 bases from J, with 8 bases between. The germline V gene has CDR1 SGHRS and CDR2 YFSETQ. There are 13 residues in the CDR3. For the CDR3, the DNA is TGCGCCAGCAGCTTGTCCAGGGGCACTGAAGCTTTCTTT. Translation gives CASSLSRGTEAFF.

The rearrangement joins TRBV30 to TRBJ1-4; D may be TRBD1 (5 bases). Germline CDR1 reads GTSNPN; CDR2 reads SVGIG (reference sequence). CDR3 length equals 15 residues. Trimming took 5 bases from V and 10 from J, leaving 23 bases between them. The CDR3 spells CAWGGTGRMEGKLFF. The CDR3 coding sequence is TGTGCCTGGGGGGGTACCGGGAGGATGGAGGGAAAACTGTTTTTT.

The chain has TRBV7-6 and TRBJ1-4, with D possibly TRBD1 on 6 matching bases. The CDR3 totals 15 residues. The germline V gene encodes CDR1 SGHVS and CDR2 FNYEAQ. V was pared by 5 bases and J by 0 bases, with 10 bases between. The CDR3 protein is CASSPRTATNEKLFF. The CDR3, as DNA: TGTGCCAGCAGCCCCCGGACAGCAACTAATGAAAAACTGTTTTTT.